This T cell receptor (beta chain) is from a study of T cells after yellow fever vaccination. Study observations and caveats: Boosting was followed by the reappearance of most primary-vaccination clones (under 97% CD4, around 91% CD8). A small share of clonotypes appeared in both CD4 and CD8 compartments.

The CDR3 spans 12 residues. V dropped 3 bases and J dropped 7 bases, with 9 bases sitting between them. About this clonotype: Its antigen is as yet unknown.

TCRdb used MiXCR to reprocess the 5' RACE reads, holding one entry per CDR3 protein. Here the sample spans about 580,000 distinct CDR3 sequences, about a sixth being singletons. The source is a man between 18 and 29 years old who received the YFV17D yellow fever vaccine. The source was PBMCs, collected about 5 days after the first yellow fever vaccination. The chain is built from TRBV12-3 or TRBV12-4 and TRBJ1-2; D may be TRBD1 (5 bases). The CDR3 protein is CASSLGETGYTF. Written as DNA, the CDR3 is TGTGCCAGCAGTTTGGGGGAGACTGGCTACACCTTC.